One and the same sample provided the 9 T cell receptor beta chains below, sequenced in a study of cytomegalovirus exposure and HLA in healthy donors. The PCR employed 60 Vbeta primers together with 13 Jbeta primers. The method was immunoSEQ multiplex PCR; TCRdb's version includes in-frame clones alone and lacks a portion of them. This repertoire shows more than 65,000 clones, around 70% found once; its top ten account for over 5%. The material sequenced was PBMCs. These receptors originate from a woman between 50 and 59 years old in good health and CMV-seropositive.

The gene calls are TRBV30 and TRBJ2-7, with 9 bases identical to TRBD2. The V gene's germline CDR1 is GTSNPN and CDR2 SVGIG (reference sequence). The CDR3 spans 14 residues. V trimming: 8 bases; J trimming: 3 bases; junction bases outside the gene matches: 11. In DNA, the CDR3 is TGTGCCCACCGCCTAGCGGGAACGGGCTACGAGCAGTACTTC. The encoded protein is CAHRLAGTGYEQYF. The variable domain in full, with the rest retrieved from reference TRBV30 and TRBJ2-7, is SQTIHQWPATLVQPVGSPLSLECTVEGTSNPNLYWYRQAAGRGLQLLFYSVGIGQISSEVPQNLSASRPQDRQFILSSKKLLLSDSGFYLCAHRLAGTGYEQYFGPGTRLTVT.

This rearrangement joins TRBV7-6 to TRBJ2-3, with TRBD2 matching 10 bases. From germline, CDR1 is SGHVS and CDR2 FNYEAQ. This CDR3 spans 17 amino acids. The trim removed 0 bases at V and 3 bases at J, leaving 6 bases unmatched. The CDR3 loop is CASSLAASGRFTDTQYF. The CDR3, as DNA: TGTGCCAGCAGCTTAGCGGCTAGCGGGAGATTTACAGATACGCAGTATTTT.

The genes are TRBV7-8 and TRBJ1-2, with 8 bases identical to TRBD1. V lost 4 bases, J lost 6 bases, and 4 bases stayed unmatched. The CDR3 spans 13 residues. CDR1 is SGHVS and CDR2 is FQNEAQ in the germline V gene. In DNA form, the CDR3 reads TGTGCCAGCAGCTACAGGACAGGGCATGGCTACACCTTC. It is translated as CASSYRTGHGYTF.

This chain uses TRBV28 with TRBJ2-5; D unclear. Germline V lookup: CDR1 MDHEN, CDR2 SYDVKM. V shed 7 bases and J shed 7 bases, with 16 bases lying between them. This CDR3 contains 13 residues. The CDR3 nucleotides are TGTGCCAGCACCCTTAGAAACCTTGGGACCCAGTACTTC. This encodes CASTLRNLGTQYF.

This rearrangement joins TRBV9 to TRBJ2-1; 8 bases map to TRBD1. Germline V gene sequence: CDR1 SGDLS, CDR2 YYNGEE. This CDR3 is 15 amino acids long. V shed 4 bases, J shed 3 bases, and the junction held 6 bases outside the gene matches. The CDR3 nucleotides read TGTGCCAGCAGCTCACGGACAGGGATCTACAATGAGCAGTTCTTC. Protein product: CASSSRTGIYNEQFF.

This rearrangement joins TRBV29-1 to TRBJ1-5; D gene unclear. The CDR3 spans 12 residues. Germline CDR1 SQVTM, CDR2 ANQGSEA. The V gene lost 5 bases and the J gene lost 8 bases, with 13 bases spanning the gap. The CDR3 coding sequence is TGCAGCGTTTCAGATTCAGCGGAGCCCCAGCATTTT. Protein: CSVSDSAEPQHF.

The CDR3 spells CASSRDTLPREAFF. In DNA form, the CDR3 reads TGTGCCAGCAGCCGGGACACCTTGCCCCGTGAAGCTTTCTTT. The V gene is TRBV27, the J gene TRBJ1-1; TRBD1 is a possible D gene (6 bases). Germline V gene lookup returns CDR1 MNHEY and CDR2 SMNVEV (reference sequence). This CDR3 spans 14 amino acids. Trimming removed 6 bases from V and 7 bases from J, with 18 bases in between.

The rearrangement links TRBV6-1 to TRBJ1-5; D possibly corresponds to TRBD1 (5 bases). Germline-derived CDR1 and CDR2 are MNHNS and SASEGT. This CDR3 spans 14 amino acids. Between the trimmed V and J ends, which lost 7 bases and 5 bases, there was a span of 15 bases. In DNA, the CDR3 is TGTGCCAGCAAACGGACGGACATCTATCAGCCCCAGCATTTT. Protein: CASKRTDIYQPQHF.

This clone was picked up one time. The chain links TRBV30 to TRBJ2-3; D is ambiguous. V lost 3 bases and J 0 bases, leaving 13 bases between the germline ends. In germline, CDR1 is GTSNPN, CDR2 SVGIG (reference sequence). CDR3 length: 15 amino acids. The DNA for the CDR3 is TGTGCCTGGAGGGAATCTAGGAAAAGCACAGATACGCAGTATTTT. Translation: CAWRESRKSTDTQYF.